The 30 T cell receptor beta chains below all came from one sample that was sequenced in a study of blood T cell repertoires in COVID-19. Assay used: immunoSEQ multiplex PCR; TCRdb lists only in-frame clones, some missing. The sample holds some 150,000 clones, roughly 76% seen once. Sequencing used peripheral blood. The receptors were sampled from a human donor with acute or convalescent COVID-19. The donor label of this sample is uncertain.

The CDR3 sequence: CATSDLQQGAILREQYV. In nucleotides, the CDR3 is TGTGCCACCAGTGATTTGCAACAGGGGGCAATACTACGAGAGCAGTACGTC. The chain is built from TRBV24-1 and TRBJ2-7; 9 bases fit TRBD1. The CDR3 is made up of 17 amino acids. Germline CDR1 is KGHDR and CDR2 is SFDVKD. Trimming cost V 0 bases and J 7 bases; bases outside gene matches: 12.

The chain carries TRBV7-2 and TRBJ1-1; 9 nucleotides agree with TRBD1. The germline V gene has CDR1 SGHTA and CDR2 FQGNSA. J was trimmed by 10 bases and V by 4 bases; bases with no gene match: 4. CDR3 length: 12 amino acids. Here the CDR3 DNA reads TGTGCCAGCAGCTATCGACAGGGGGTAGCTTTCTTT. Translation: CASSYRQGVAFF.

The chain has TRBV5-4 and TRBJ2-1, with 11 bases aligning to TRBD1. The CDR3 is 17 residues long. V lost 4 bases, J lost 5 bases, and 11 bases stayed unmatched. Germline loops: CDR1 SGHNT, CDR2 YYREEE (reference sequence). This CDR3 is CASSRRTGGSGHNEQFF. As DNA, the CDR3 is TGTGCCAGCAGCAGAAGGACAGGGGGCTCTGGTCACAATGAGCAGTTCTTC.

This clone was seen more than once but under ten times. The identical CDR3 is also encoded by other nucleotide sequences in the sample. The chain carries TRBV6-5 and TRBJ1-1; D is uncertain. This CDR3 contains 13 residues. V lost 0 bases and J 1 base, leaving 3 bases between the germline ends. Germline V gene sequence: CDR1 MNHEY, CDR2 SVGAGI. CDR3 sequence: CASSYSQNTEAFF. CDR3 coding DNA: TGTGCCAGCAGTTACTCACAGAACACTGAAGCTTTCTTT.

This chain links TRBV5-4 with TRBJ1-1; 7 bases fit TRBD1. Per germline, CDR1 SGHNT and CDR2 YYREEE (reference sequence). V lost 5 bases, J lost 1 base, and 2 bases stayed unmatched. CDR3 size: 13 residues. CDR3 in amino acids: CASRGQQNTEAFF. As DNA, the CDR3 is TGTGCCAGCAGGGGACAGCAGAACACTGAAGCTTTCTTT.

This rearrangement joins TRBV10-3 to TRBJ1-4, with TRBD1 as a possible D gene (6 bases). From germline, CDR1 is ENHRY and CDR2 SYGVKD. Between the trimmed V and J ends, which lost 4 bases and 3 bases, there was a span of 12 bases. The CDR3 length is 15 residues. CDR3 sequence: CAISAGQSPNEKLFF. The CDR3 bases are TGTGCCATCAGTGCCGGACAGTCCCCTAATGAAAAACTGTTTTTT.

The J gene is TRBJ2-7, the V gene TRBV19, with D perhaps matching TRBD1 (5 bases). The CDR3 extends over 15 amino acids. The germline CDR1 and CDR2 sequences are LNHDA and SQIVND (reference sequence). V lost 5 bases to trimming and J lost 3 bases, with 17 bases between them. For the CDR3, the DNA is TGTGCCAGTAGTTCCAGGGAAACAGGCAGCTACGAGCAGTACTTC. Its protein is CASSSRETGSYEQYF.

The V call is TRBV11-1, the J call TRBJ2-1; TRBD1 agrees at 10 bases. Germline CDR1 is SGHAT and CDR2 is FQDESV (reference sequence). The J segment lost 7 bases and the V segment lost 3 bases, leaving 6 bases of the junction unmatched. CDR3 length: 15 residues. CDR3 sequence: CASSLRQGALNEQFF. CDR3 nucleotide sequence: TGTGCCAGCAGCTTGCGACAGGGGGCCCTTAATGAGCAGTTCTTC.

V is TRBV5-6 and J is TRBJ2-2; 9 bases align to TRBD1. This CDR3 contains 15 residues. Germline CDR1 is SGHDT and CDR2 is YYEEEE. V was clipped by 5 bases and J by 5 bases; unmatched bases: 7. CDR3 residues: CASRPDRGRTGELFF. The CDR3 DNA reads TGTGCCAGCAGGCCGGACAGGGGACGGACCGGGGAGCTGTTTTTT.

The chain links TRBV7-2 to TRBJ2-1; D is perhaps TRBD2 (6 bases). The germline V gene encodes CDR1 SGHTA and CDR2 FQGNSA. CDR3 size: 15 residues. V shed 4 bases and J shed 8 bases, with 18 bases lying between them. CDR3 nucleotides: TGTGCCAGCAGCTGGGGACTTATTCGAGAGGATGAGCAGTTCTTC. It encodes CASSWGLIREDEQFF.

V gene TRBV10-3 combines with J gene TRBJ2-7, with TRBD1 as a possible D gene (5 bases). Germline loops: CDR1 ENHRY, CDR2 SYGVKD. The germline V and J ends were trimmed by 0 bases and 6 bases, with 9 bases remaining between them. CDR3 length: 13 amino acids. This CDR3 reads CAISESSRGEQYV. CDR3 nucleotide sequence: TGTGCCATCAGTGAGTCATCAAGGGGCGAGCAGTACGTC.

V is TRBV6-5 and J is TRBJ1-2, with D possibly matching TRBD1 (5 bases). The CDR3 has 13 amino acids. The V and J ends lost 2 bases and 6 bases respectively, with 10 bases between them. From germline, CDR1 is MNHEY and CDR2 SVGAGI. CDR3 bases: TGTGCCAGCAGTTACGGCGGGGCCGATGGCTACACCTTC. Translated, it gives CASSYGGADGYTF.

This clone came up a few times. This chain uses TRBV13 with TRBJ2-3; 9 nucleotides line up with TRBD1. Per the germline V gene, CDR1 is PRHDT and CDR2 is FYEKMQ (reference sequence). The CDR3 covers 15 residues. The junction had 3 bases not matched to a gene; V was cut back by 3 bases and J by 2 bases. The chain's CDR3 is CASSFRDRVTDTQYF. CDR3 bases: TGTGCCAGCAGCTTTAGGGACAGGGTCACAGATACGCAGTATTTT.

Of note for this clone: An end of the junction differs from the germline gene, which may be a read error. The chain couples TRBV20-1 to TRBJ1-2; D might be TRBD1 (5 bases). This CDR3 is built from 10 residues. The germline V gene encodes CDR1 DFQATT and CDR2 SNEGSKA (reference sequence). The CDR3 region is CSGLGEVGHF. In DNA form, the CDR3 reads TGCAGCGGGCTGGGGGAGGTCGGCCACTTC.

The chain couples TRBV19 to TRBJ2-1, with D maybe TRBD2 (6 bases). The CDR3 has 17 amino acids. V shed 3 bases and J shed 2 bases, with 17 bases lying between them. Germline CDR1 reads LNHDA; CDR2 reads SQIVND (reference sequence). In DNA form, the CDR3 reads TGTGCCAGTAGTATTAGAGGACCGGGGGTCACCTACAATGAGCAGTTCTTC. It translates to CASSIRGPGVTYNEQFF.

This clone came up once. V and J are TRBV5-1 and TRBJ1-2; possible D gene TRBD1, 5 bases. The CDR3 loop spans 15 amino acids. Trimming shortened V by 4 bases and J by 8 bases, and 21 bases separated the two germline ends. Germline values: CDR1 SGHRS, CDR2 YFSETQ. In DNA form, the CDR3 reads TGCGCCAGCAGCCTGAACCCGGGACTCCCGGCGGGCTACACCTTC. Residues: CASSLNPGLPAGYTF. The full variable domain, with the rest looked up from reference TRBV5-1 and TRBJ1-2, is KAGVTQTPRYLIKTRGQQVTLSCSPISGHRSVSWYQQTPGQGLQFLFEYFSETQRNKGNFPGRFSGRQFSNSRSEMNVSTLELGDSALYLCASSLNPGLPAGYTFGSGTRLTVV.

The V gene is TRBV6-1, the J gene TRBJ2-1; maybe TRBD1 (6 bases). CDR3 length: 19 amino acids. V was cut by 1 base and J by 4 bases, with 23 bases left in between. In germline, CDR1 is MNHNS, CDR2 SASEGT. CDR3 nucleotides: TGTGCCAGCAGTGAAGGCGAGTGGGCAAGGGACACTATTTACAATGAGCAGTTCTTC. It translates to CASSEGEWARDTIYNEQFF.

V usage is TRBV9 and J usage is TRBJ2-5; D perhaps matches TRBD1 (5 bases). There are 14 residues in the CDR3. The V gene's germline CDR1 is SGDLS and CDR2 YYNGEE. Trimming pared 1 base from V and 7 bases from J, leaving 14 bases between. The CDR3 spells CASSVQGLRGTQYF. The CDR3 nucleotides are TGTGCCAGCAGCGTACAGGGTCTTCGAGGGACCCAGTACTTC.

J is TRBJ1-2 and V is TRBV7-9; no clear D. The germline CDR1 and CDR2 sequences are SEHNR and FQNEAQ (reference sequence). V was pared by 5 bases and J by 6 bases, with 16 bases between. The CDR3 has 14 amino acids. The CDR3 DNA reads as TGTGCCAGCAGCGACTCGGAGGACCGGGATGGCTACACCTTC. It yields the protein CASSDSEDRDGYTF.

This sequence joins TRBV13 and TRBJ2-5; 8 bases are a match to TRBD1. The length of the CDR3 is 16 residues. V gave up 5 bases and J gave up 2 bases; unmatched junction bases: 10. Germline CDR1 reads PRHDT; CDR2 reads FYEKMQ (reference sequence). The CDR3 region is CASSPGQGATQETQYF. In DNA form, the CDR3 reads TGTGCCAGCAGCCCTGGGCAGGGGGCTACTCAAGAGACCCAGTACTTC.

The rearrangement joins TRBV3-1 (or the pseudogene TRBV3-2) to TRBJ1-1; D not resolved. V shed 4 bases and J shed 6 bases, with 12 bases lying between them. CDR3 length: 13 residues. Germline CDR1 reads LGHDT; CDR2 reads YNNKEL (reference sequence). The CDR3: CASSLRLGAEAFF. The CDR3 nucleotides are TGTGCCAGCAGCCTTCGCCTAGGAGCTGAAGCTTTCTTT.

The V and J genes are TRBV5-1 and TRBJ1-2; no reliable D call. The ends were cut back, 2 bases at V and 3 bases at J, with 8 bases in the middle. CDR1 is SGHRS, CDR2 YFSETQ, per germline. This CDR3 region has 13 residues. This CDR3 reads CASSLKQDYGYTF. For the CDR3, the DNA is TGCGCCAGCAGCTTAAAGCAGGACTATGGCTACACCTTC.

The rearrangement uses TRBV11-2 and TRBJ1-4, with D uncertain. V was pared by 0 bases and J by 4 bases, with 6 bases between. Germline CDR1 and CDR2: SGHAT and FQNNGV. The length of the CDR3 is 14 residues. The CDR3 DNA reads TGTGCCAGCAGCTTAGAGGGCAGTAATGAAAAACTGTTTTTT. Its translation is CASSLEGSNEKLFF.

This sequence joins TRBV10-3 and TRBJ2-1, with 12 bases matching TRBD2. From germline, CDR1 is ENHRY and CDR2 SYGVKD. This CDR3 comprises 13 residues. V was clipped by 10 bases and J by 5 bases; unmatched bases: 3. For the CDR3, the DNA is TGTGCCACCCGGACTAGCGGGGACAATGAGCAGTTCTTC. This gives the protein CATRTSGDNEQFF.

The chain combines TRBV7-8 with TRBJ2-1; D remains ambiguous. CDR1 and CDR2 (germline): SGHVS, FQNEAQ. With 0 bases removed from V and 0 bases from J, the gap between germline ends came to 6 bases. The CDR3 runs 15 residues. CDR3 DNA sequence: TGTGCCAGCAGCTTAGCTACGGTCTCCTACAATGAGCAGTTCTTC. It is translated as CASSLATVSYNEQFF.

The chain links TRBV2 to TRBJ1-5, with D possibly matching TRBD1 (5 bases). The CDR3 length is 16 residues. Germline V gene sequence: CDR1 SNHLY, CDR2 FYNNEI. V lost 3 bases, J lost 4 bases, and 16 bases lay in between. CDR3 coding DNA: TGTGCCAGCAGTGAGGGGGAGGTGGGAGGTAATCAGCCCCAGCATTTT. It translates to CASSEGEVGGNQPQHF.

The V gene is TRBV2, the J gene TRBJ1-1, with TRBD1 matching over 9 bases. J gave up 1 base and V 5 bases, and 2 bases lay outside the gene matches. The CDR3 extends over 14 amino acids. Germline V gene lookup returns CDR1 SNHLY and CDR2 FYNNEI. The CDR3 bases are TGTGCCAGCAGTTCGGACAGGGGGAACACTGAAGCTTTCTTT. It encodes CASSSDRGNTEAFF. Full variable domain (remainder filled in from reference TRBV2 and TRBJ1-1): EPEVTQTPSHQVTQMGQEVILRCVPISNHLYFYWYRQILGQKVEFLVSFYNNEISEKSEIFDDQFSVERPDGSNFTLKIRSTKLEDSAMYFCASSSDRGNTEAFFGQGTRLTVV.

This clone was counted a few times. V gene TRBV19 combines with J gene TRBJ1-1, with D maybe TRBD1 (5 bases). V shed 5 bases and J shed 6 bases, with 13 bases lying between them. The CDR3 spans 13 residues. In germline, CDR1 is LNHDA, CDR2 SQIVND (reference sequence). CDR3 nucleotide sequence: TGTGCCAGTAGTCTCAGGGCCTACGCTGAAGCTTTCTTT. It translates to CASSLRAYAEAFF.

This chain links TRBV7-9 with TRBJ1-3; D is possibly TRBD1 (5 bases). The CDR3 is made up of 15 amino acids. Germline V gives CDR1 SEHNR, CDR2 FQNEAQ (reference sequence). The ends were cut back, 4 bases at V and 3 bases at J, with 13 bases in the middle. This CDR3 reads CASSSYRNNGNTIYF. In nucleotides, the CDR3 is TGTGCCAGCAGCTCCTACAGGAATAATGGAAACACCATATATTTT.

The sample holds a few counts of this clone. The CDR3 here is CASHPGSAGELFF. Written as DNA, the CDR3 is TGTGCCAGCCATCCAGGATCGGCCGGGGAGCTGTTTTTT. The rearrangement links TRBV19 to TRBJ2-2; D is undetermined. Germline assignment: CDR1 LNHDA and CDR2 SQIVND (reference sequence). Trimming left V 9 bases short and J 6 bases short, with 14 bases between. The CDR3 length is 13 residues.